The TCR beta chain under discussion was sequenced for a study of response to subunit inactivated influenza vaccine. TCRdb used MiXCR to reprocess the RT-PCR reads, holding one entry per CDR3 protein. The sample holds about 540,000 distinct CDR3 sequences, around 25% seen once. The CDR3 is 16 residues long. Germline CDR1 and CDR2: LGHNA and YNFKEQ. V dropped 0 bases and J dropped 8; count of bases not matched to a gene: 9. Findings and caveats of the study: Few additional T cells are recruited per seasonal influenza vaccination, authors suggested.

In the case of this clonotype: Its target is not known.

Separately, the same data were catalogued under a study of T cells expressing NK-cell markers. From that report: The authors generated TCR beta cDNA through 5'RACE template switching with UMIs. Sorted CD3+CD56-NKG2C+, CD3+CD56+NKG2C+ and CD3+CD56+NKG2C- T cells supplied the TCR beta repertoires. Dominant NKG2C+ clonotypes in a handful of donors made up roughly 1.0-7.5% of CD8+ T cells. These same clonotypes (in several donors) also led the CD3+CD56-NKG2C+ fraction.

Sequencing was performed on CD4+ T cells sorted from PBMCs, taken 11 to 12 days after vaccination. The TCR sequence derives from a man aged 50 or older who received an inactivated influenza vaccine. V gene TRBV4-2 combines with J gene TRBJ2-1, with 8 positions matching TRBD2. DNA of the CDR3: TGTGCCAGCAGCCAAGATCCGGGGACTAGTAAGTATGAGCAGTTCTTC. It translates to CASSQDPGTSKYEQFF.